The 7 T cell receptor beta chains listed next were all sequenced from one sample in a study of metastatic and nonmetastatic thyroid tumors. TCRdb re-called the PCR reads through MiXCR. The sample carries about 27,000 clones, roughly 13% recorded once. Thyroid surgery took place with no prior treatment in any patient. The sequenced sample was blood. These receptors were taken from a female donor with papillary thyroid cancer or a benign thyroid nodule (not recorded which). Some clones in this sample may be carry-over from other donors' samples.

The chain combines TRBV11-2 with TRBJ2-5; the D is unclear. The V gene lost 2 bases and the J gene lost 2 bases, with 15 bases spanning the gap. The CDR3 covers 16 residues. Germline V gene lookup returns CDR1 SGHAT and CDR2 FQNNGV. The CDR3 DNA reads as TGTGCCAGCAGCTTAAGCATCGCGGCCCGTCAAGAGACCCAGTACTTC. It is translated as CASSLSIAARQETQYF.

J is TRBJ2-1 and V is TRBV19, with TRBD1 matching 9 bases. Germline V gene sequence: CDR1 LNHDA, CDR2 SQIVND (reference sequence). The CDR3 loop spans 15 amino acids. Trimming cost V 6 bases and J 4 bases; bases outside gene matches: 7. In DNA, the CDR3 is TGTGCCAGTAGGATGGACAGGGGATTTTACAATGAGCAGTTCTTC. As protein: CASRMDRGFYNEQFF.

In this sample, this clone turned up many times. The chain links TRBV5-1 to TRBJ1-4; 8 bases agree with TRBD1. Trimming took 4 bases from V and 3 from J; bases not matched to a gene: 2. Germline CDR1 reads SGHRS; CDR2 reads YFSETQ. The CDR3 extends over 14 amino acids. The CDR3, as DNA: TGCGCCAGCAGCATGGGACAGGCTAATGAAAAACTGTTTTTT. It codes for CASSMGQANEKLFF. The whole variable domain, filled in from reference TRBV5-1 and TRBJ1-4, reads KAGVTQTPRYLIKTRGQQVTLSCSPISGHRSVSWYQQTPGQGLQFLFEYFSETQRNKGNFPGRFSGRQFSNSRSEMNVSTLELGDSALYLCASSMGQANEKLFFGSGTQLSVL.

There are a few counts of this clone. This clone may be a read error of a much larger clone one base away. In DNA, the CDR3 is TGTGCCAGCAGCCGGGGATTCACAGATACGCGGTATTTT. Protein: CASSRGFTDTRYF. This sequence joins TRBV28 and TRBJ2-3; tentatively, D is TRBD2 (5 bases). The CDR3 loop spans 13 amino acids. Germline lookup yields CDR1 MDHEN and CDR2 SYDVKM.

This clone was seen at least ten times. This chain connects TRBV9 to TRBJ1-1; weak D call: TRBD1 (6 bases). V lost 4 bases to trimming and J lost 0 bases, with 13 bases between them. Germline V lookup: CDR1 SGDLS, CDR2 YYNGEE. The CDR3 has 15 amino acids. In DNA, the CDR3 is TGTGCCAGCAGCCCAGGGGACGGATTGAACACTGAAGCTTTCTTT. Amino acids: CASSPGDGLNTEAFF.

This clone was observed at least ten times. J is TRBJ2-3 and V is TRBV6-1, with 12 bases matching TRBD2. The V segment lost 4 bases and the J segment 3 bases; nucleotides outside the gene matches: 2. Germline V gene data show CDR1 as MNHNS and CDR2 as SASEGT. This CDR3 contains 15 residues. Written as DNA, the CDR3 is TGTGCCAGCAGTGGGACTAGCGGGACGACAGATACGCAGTATTTT. Translation: CASSGTSGTTDTQYF.

With respect to this clone: A read error may explain this, as a much larger clone is one base away. The V call is TRBV11-1, the J call TRBJ2-1, with TRBD2 identical over 9 bases. The CDR3 consists of 16 residues. Germline V gene data show CDR1 as SGHAT and CDR2 as FQDESV (reference sequence). The CDR3 sequence: CASSWTGTSPFNEQLF. The DNA of the CDR3 is TGTGCCAGCAGCTGGACCGGGACTAGCCCTTTCAATGAGCAGCTCTTC.